This TCR beta chain emerged from a study of HIV-infected children after antiretroviral therapy interruption. Trimming pared 5 bases from V and 2 bases from J, leaving 7 bases between. The CDR3 extends over 12 amino acids. Germline V gene sequence: CDR1 SGHVS, CDR2 FNYEAQ. Treatment in this sample: PENTA 11 planned treatment interruption arm or continuous ART arm. The sample holds many counts of this clonotype. The TCR library was built from RNA with a 3' RACE protocol and unique molecular identifiers. One entry per CDR3 protein, called by TCRdb with MiXCR from the 3' RACE reads. The sample yields about 50,000 distinct CDR3 sequences, around 4.5% seen once.

The receptor comes from a pool of human donors with HIV. Here the sequenced sample was CD45RA+ CD4+ T cells from PBMCs, pooled from several time points, taken from a donor given antiretroviral therapy, either interrupted or continuous. The subset here: naive CD4+ CD45RA+ CD45RO- T cells. The chain has TRBV7-6 and TRBJ2-7; unclear D gene. The CDR3 sequence: CASSPSPYEQYF. The CDR3 coding sequence is TGTGCCAGCAGCCCCTCCCCCTACGAGCAGTACTTC.